The 28 T cell receptor beta chains below were found in one sample sequenced in a study of molecular identifiers for immune sequencing clone quantification. TCRdb used MiXCR to reprocess the PCR reads, holding one entry per CDR3 protein. The data hold some 35,000 distinct CDR3 sequences, with 19% observed a single time. Sequencing input: naive CD8+ T cells from blood, with Jurkat cell RNA spiked in. The subset: FACS-sorted CD8+CD4-CCR7+CD45RA+ naive T cells. Receptor source: a human donor in good health. Some libraries in this study had Jurkat cell RNA spiked in.

By share of the sample, this clonotype is medium-sized (0.01 to 0.1%). This chain connects TRBV27 to TRBJ2-3; D is unclear. V was shortened by 1 base and J by 4 bases, with 6 bases between the two germline ends. Germline loops: CDR1 MNHEY, CDR2 SMNVEV (reference sequence). The length of the CDR3 is 13 residues. The CDR3 loop reads CASSLWASDTQYF. The CDR3 DNA is TGTGCCAGCAGTTTATGGGCTTCAGATACGCAGTATTTT.

This clonotype was detected many times. The chain joins TRBV12-3 or TRBV12-4 to TRBJ2-3; weak D call: TRBD2 (5 bases). This CDR3 comprises 17 residues. Trimming left V 1 base short and J 5 bases short, with 19 bases between. CDR3 in amino acids: CASSLGSRLGEGDTQYF. The CDR3 DNA is TGTGCCAGCAGTTTAGGTTCCCGACTCGGCGAGGGAGATACGCAGTATTTT.

As concerns this clonotype: A much bigger clone sits one base away, suggesting this may be a read error. J is TRBJ1-5 and V is TRBV12-3 or TRBV12-4, with a weak D call TRBD1 (5 bases). The CDR3 is made up of 16 amino acids. With 3 bases removed from V and 6 bases from J, the gap between germline ends came to 18 bases. The CDR3: CASSFSVGGFSQPQHF. The CDR3 coding sequence is TGTGCCAGCAGTTTTTCGGTTGGGGGTTTCAGTCAGCCCCAGCATTTT.

This clonotype occurred many times. The J gene is TRBJ2-6, the V gene TRBV6-5; D gene ambiguous. The CDR3 runs to 12 residues. Germline V lookup: CDR1 MNHEY, CDR2 SVGAGI. The V and J ends lost 7 bases and 4 bases respectively, with 5 bases between them. CDR3 in DNA: TGTGCCAGCATCTGGGGGGCCAACGTCCTGACTTTC. It encodes CASIWGANVLTF.

Remarks on this clonotype: A much bigger clone sits one base away, suggesting this may be a read error. The V gene is TRBV4-3, the J gene TRBJ1-5; D remains ambiguous. This CDR3 has 15 residues. Germline values: CDR1 LGHNA, CDR2 YSLEER. The CDR3 DNA reads as TGCGCCGGCAGCCCTGACCTGTATAGCAATCAGCCCCAGCATTTT. Translation gives CAGSPDLYSNQPQHF.

The chain employs TRBV19 and TRBJ2-7; TRBD1 might be the D (5 bases). The germline CDR1 and CDR2 sequences are LNHDA and SQIVND (reference sequence). The CDR3 is 14 amino acids. Trimming pared 5 bases from V and 3 bases from J, leaving 14 bases between. The CDR3 loop is CASSAGSGHYEQYF. CDR3 sequence (DNA): TGTGCCAGTAGTGCCGGGTCAGGACACTACGAGCAGTACTTC.

The sample holds many counts of this clonotype. The CDR3 nucleotides are TGCGCCAGCAGCCAAGAAAGGTTCAGAGAGCAGTACTTC. This encodes CASSQERFREQYF. The V and J genes are TRBV4-3 and TRBJ2-7; D is unresolved. Per germline, CDR1 LGHNA and CDR2 YSLEER. V lost 0 bases and J lost 7, with 10 bases in between. This CDR3 has 13 residues.

This clonotype has at least ten counts. This chain links TRBV7-2 with TRBJ2-4, with D possibly matching TRBD1 (6 bases). Germline CDR1 and CDR2: SGHTA and FQGNSA. Deletions cut 5 bases from V and 1 base from J, with 15 bases between. The CDR3 has 16 residues. CDR3 amino acids: CASSPGWTDAKNIQYF. The CDR3 coding sequence is TGTGCCAGCAGCCCCGGCTGGACAGATGCCAAAAACATTCAGTACTTC.

The J gene is TRBJ2-5, the V gene TRBV19; D not resolved. The length of the CDR3 is 15 residues. V shed 2 bases and J shed 6 bases, with 16 bases lying between them. Germline CDR1 is LNHDA and CDR2 is SQIVND (reference sequence). CDR3 loop: CASSITSVKGKTQYF. The CDR3 coding sequence is TGTGCCAGTAGTATAACCTCCGTGAAAGGAAAGACCCAGTACTTC.

This clonotype was seen at least ten times. V is TRBV7-9 and J is TRBJ1-4; 7 positions agree with TRBD1. Per the germline V gene, CDR1 is SEHNR and CDR2 is FQNEAQ (reference sequence). The V segment lost 5 bases and the J segment 4 bases; nucleotides outside the gene matches: 13. The CDR3 consists of 17 residues. CDR3 bases: TGTGCCAGCAGCCCAGGATCAGCCGGGACAGATAATGAAAAACTGTTTTTT. This codes for CASSPGSAGTDNEKLFF.

This clonotype has only a few counts. The gene calls are TRBV27 and TRBJ2-7; TRBD1 matches 8 bases. Trimming took 6 bases from V and 3 from J; bases not matched to a gene: 7. CDR1 is MNHEY and CDR2 is SMNVEV in the germline V gene (reference sequence). The CDR3 is 14 residues long. The CDR3 region is CASRRTGNVYEQYF. CDR3 DNA sequence: TGTGCCAGCAGAAGGACAGGGAATGTCTACGAGCAGTACTTC.

This clonotype has ten or more counts. The genes are TRBV12-3 or TRBV12-4 and TRBJ2-3; a possible D gene is TRBD1 (6 bases). Trimming took off 4 bases at V and 1 base at J, with 9 bases between the two ends. This CDR3 has 14 residues. CDR3 amino acids: CASSYRVGTDTQYF. The CDR3 nucleotides are TGTGCCAGCAGTTACAGGGTTGGCACAGATACGCAGTATTTT.

This chain uses TRBV19 with TRBJ2-3; no definite D call. From germline, CDR1 is LNHDA and CDR2 SQIVND (reference sequence). The CDR3 length is 15 residues. Trimming took off 7 bases at V and 0 bases at J, with 14 bases between the two ends. The CDR3 region has the DNA TGTGCCAGTACCTCATTCGAAGGGAGCACAGATACGCAGTATTTT. The encoded protein is CASTSFEGSTDTQYF.

Within the sample, this clonotype is medium-sized. The chain combines TRBV7-9 with TRBJ1-5; D is undetermined. The CDR3 consists of 12 residues. Germline V gives CDR1 SEHNR, CDR2 FQNEAQ (reference sequence). V lost 4 bases to trimming and J lost 7 bases, with 8 bases between them. CDR3 sequence reads: CASSYGQQPQHF. The CDR3 coding sequence is TGTGCCAGCAGCTACGGCCAACAGCCCCAGCATTTT.

This clonotype was recorded at least ten times. This chain uses TRBV16 with TRBJ2-1, with D tentatively TRBD2 (5 bases). The V and J ends lost 2 bases and 6 bases respectively, with 5 bases between them. Per the germline V gene, CDR1 is KGHSY and CDR2 is FQNENV. The CDR3 totals 12 residues. The CDR3 spells CASSQTSNEQFF. The DNA of the CDR3 is TGTGCCAGCAGCCAAACTAGCAATGAGCAGTTCTTC.

The table lists this clonotype with many counts. The V gene is TRBV7-9, the J gene TRBJ2-3; a weak D match, TRBD2 (5 bases). V was cut by 5 bases and J by 4 bases, with 19 bases left in between. Per the germline V gene, CDR1 is SEHNR and CDR2 is FQNEAQ (reference sequence). CDR3 length equals 16 residues. The CDR3, as DNA: TGTGCCAGCAGCGCAAGTCTGGGCGGGCAGGCAGATACGCAGTATTTT. It yields the protein CASSASLGGQADTQYF.

This clonotype was picked up many times. V gene TRBV28 combines with J gene TRBJ2-4, with 7 nucleotides matching TRBD1. The CDR3 is 14 residues long. With V trimmed by 7 bases and J by 7 bases, 10 bases remained unmatched. The germline CDR1 and CDR2 sequences are MDHEN and SYDVKM. In DNA, the CDR3 is TGTGCCAGCACCCTCCCGGGACAGTTCAACATTCAGTACTTC. This encodes CASTLPGQFNIQYF.

By sample fraction, this clonotype is medium-sized. This chain uses TRBV4-1 with TRBJ2-3; no firm D call. Germline V gene lookup returns CDR1 MGHRA and CDR2 YSYEKL. Trimming shortened V by 2 bases and J by 7 bases, and 16 bases separated the two germline ends. The CDR3 contains 15 residues. The CDR3 nucleotides are TGCGCCAGCAGCCAAATATCTTGGCAGGAGAATACGCAGTATTTT. Amino acid sequence: CASSQISWQENTQYF.

This clonotype was detected ten times or more. This rearrangement joins TRBV5-4 to TRBJ2-3; the D is unclear. The V and J ends lost 4 bases and 5 bases respectively, with 8 bases between them. The germline gives CDR1 SGHNT, CDR2 YYREEE (reference sequence). This CDR3 comprises 12 residues. The CDR3 DNA is TGTGCCAGCAGCAATAGTATAGATACGCAGTATTTT. This encodes CASSNSIDTQYF.

Note on this clonotype: A much larger clone differs by one base, so this may be a read error. V usage is TRBV5-1 and J usage is TRBJ2-3, with D perhaps TRBD2 (5 bases). The germline CDR1 and CDR2 sequences are SGHRS and YFSETQ. This CDR3 region has 15 residues. DNA of the CDR3: TGCGCCAGCAGCCCCGGGATATCTTCTACAGATATGCAGTATTTT. It codes for CASSPGISSTDMQYF.

The chain recombines TRBV5-8 with TRBJ1-6, with 9 bases aligning to TRBD1. The J segment lost 3 bases and the V segment lost 6 bases, leaving 10 bases of the junction unmatched. The germline gives CDR1 SGHTS, CDR2 YDEGEE. This CDR3 spans 17 amino acids. The CDR3 region is CASIDRGFPNYNSPLHF. DNA of the CDR3: TGTGCCAGCATTGACAGGGGGTTCCCCAACTATAATTCACCCCTCCACTTT.

The sample holds many counts of this clonotype. CDR3 region: CASSVDPDETQYF. The CDR3 DNA follows: TGTGCCAGCAGCGTAGACCCGGACGAGACCCAGTACTTC. The J gene is TRBJ2-5, the V gene TRBV9; no firm D call. The CDR3 extends over 13 amino acids. V lost 0 bases and J 5 bases, leaving 8 bases between the germline ends. The germline CDR1 and CDR2 sequences are SGDLS and YYNGEE.

This clonotype was seen a few times. Given a much more abundant clone one base away, this may be a read error. In nucleotides, the CDR3 is TGTGCCAGCAGCAAAACAAGACTAGCCGGAGAGGTGATGGGGCTGGGTACGCAGTATTTT. Amino acid sequence: CASSKTRLAGEVMGLGTQYF. This chain uses TRBV5-3 with TRBJ2-3; 7 nucleotides line up with TRBD2. TRBV5-3 is filed as an ORF, its function uncertain. There are 20 residues in the CDR3. V was clipped by 8 bases and J by 8 bases; unmatched bases: 32.

This clonotype was picked up many times. The J gene is TRBJ2-1, the V gene TRBV20-1; D gene uncertain. Trimming took 5 bases from V and 9 from J, leaving 17 bases between them. CDR1 is DFQATT and CDR2 is SNEGSKA in the germline V gene (reference sequence). This CDR3 region has 13 residues. The CDR3, as DNA: TGCAGTGCTGACGTCCCGGTGGGCAGTGAGCAGTTCTTC. This codes for CSADVPVGSEQFF.

This clonotype was observed many times. This chain connects TRBV9 to TRBJ2-3; TRBD2 aligns across 11 bases. Trimming at V came to 3 bases and at J to 2 bases, leaving 8 bases not matched to a gene. The germline gives CDR1 SGDLS, CDR2 YYNGEE. The CDR3 totals 17 residues. The CDR3 bases are TGTGCCAGCAGCGCGCAACTAGCGGGGGACGACACAGATACGCAGTATTTT. Its protein is CASSAQLAGDDTDTQYF.

This clonotype occurred many times. The V and J genes are TRBV12-5 and TRBJ2-3; no firm D call. Deletions cut 6 bases from V and 2 bases from J, with 12 bases between. CDR1 and CDR2 from the germline V gene are LGHNT and FRNRAP. There are 14 residues in the CDR3. CDR3 region: CASGSGPYTDTQYF. The CDR3 DNA follows: TGTGCTAGTGGCTCCGGGCCTTACACAGATACGCAGTATTTT.

This clonotype was found many times. This chain joins TRBV6-2 or TRBV6-3 and TRBJ2-4; D possibly corresponds to TRBD1 (7 bases). V gave up 2 bases and J gave up 2 bases, with 22 bases separating them. The CDR3 is made up of 19 amino acids. CDR1 is MNHEY, CDR2 SVGEGT, per germline. CDR3 nucleotide sequence: TGTGCCAGCAGTTACGAGGAGGGGGCGGGCCAAAGGACCAAAAACATTCAGTACTTC. This encodes CASSYEEGAGQRTKNIQYF.

This clonotype was picked up many times. In DNA form, the CDR3 reads TGTGCCAGCAGTTTATATTTGGCGGGCACAGATACGCAGTATTTT. Protein product: CASSLYLAGTDTQYF. The J gene is TRBJ2-3, the V gene TRBV27; no definite D call. Trimming pared 1 base from V and 1 base from J, leaving 9 bases between. Per germline, CDR1 MNHEY and CDR2 SMNVEV (reference sequence). This CDR3 contains 15 residues.